This T cell receptor (beta chain) was obtained from a study of T cell repertoires in cytomegalovirus infection. Study as a whole: It can be stated that public TCR beta signatures indicated CMV infection as well as a matching HLA type. Findings and limits, study-wide: The ex vivo response was dominated by HLA-C-restricted CMV-specific TCR beta clonotypes.

TCRdb passed the reads through MiXCR, listing each CDR3 protein once. The sample contains roughly 69,000 distinct CDR3 sequences, 20% to 25% of which appear only once. Germline V gives CDR1 SGHVS, CDR2 FQNEAQ. V was clipped by 1 base and J by 8 bases, with 15 bases between them. The CDR3 is made up of 16 amino acids. This clonotype appeared a few times. The antigen is unknown. This sequence was found in a human donor in good health (CMV status not recorded). Some clones in this sample may be carry-over from other donors' samples. The V and J genes are TRBV7-8 and TRBJ1-6; D is perhaps TRBD1 (6 bases). The sequencing here drew on CD8+ T cells from cultured PBMCs, taken from culture after CMV antigen stimulation. The CDR3: CASSLVPHRVDSPLHF. In DNA, the CDR3 is TGTGCCAGCAGCTTAGTCCCGCACAGGGTTGATTCACCCCTCCACTTT.